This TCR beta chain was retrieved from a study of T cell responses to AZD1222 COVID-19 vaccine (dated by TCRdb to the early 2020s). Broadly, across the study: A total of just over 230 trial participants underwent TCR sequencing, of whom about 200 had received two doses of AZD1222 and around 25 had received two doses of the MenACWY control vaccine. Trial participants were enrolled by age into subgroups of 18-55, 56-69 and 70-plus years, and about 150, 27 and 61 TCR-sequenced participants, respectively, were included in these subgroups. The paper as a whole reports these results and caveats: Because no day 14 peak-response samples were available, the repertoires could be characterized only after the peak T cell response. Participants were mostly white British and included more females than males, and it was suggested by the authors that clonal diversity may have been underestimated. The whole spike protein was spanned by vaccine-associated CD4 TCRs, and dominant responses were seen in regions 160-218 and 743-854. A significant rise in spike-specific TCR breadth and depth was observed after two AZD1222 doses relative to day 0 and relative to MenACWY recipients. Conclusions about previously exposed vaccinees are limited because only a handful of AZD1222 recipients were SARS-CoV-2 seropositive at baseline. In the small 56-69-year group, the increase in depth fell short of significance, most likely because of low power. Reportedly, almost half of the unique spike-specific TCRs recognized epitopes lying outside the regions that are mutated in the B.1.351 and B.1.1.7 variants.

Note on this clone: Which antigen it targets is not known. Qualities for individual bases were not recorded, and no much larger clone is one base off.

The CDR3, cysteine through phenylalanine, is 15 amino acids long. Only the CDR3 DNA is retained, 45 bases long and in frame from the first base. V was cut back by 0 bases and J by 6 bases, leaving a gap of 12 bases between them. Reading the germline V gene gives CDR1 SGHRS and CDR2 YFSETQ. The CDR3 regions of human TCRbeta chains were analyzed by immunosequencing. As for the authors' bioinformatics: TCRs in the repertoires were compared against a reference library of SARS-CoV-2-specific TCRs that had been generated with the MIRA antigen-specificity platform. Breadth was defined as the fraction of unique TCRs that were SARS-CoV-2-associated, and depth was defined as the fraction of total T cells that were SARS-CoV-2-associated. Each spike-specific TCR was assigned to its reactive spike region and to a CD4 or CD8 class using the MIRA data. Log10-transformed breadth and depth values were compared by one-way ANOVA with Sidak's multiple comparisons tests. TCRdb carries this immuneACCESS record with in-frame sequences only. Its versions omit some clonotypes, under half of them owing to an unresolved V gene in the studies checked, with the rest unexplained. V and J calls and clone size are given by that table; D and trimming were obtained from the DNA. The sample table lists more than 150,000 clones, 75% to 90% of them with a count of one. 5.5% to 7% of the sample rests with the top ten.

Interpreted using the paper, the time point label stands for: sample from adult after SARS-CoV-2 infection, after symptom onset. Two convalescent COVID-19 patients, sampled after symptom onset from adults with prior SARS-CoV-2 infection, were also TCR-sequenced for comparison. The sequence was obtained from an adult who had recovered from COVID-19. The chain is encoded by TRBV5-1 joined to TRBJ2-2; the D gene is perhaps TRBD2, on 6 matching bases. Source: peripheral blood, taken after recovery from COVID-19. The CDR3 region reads CASSLDPGGAGELFF. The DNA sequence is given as TGCGCCAGCAGCTTGGATCCCGGGGGTGCCGGGGAGCTGTTTTTT.